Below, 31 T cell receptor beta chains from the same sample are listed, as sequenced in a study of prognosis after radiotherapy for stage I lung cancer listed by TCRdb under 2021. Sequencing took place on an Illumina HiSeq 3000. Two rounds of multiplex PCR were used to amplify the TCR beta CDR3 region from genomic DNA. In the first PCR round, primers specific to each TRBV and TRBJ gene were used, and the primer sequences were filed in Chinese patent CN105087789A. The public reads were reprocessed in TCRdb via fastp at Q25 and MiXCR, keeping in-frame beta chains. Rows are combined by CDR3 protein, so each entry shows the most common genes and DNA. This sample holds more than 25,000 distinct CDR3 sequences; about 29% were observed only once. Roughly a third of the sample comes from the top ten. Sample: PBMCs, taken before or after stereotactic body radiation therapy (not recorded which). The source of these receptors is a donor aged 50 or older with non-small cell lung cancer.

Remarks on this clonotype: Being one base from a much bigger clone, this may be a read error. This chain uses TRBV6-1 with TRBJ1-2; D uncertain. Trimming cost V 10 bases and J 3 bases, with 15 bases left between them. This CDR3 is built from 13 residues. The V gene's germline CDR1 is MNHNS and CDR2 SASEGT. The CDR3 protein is CAITPRTDYGYTF. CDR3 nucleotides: TGTGCCATCACACCCCGGACTGACTATGGCTACACCTTC.

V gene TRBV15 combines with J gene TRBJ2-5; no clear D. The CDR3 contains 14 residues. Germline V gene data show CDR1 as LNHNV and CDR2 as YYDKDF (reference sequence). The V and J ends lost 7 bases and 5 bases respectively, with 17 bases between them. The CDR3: CATILRNVGETQYF. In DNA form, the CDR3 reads TGTGCCACCATCCTCCGAAATGTTGGGGAGACCCAGTACTTC.

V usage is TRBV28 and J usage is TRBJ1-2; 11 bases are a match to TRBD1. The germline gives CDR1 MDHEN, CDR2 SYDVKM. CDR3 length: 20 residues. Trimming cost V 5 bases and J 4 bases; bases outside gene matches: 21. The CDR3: CASSLAGGPITGTGGYGYTF. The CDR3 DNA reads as TGTGCCAGCAGTCTAGCGGGAGGGCCTATCACCGGGACAGGGGGCTATGGCTACACCTTC.

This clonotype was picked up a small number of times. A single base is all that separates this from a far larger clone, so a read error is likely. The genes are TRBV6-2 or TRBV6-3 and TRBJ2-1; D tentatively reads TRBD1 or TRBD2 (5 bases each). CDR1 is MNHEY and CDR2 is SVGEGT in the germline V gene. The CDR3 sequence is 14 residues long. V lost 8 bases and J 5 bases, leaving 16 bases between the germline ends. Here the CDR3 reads CASAFYRGDNEQFF. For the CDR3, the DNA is TGTGCCAGCGCTTTTTATAGGGGAGACAATGAGCAGTTCTTC.

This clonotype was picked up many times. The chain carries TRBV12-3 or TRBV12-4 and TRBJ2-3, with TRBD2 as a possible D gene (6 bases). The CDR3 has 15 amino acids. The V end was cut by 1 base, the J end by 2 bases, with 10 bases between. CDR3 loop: CASSLGASVTDTQYF. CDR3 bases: TGTGCCAGCAGTTTAGGGGCTAGCGTCACAGATACGCAGTATTTT.

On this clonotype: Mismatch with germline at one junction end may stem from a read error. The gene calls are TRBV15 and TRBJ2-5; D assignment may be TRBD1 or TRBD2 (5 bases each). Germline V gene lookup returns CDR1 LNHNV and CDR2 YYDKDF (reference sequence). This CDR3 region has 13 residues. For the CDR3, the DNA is TGTGCCACGAGCAGGGCCGGAGGAGAGACCCAGTACTTC. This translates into CATSRAGGETQYF.

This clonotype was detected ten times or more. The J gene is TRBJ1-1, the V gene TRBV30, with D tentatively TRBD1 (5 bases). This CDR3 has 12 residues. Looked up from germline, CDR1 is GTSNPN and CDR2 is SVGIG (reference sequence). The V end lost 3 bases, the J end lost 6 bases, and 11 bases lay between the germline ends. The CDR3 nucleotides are TGTGCCTGGAGCCAGGGTTGGCCTGAAGCTTTCTTT. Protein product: CAWSQGWPEAFF. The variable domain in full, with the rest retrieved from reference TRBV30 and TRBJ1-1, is SQTIHQWPATLVQPVGSPLSLECTVEGTSNPNLYWYRQAAGRGLQLLFYSVGIGQISSEVPQNLSASRPQDRQFILSSKKLLLSDSGFYLCAWSQGWPEAFFGQGTRLTVV.

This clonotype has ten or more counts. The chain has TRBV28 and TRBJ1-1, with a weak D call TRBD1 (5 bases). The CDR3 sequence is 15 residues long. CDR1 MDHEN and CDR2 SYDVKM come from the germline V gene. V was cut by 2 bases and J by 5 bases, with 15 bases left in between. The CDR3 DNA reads TGTGCCAGCAGTTTAAACCCAGGGAGAATTACTGAAGCTTTCTTT. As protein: CASSLNPGRITEAFF. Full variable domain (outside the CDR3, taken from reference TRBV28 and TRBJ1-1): DVKVTQSSRYLVKRTGEKVFLECVQDMDHENMFWYRQDPGLGLRLIYFSYDVKMKEKGDIPEGYSVSREKKERFSLILESASTNQTSMYLCASSLNPGRITEAFFGQGTRLTVV.

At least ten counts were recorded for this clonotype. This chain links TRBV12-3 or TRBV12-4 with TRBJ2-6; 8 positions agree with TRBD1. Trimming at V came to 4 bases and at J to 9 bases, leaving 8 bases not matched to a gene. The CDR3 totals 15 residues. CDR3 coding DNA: TGTGCCAGCAGTTCAACCCAGGGGGCTGACAACGTCCTGACTTTC. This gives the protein CASSSTQGADNVLTF.

The CDR3 is CASSSGLAGEKSYEQYF. The DNA for the CDR3 is TGTGCCAGCAGCTCGGGACTAGCGGGAGAGAAATCCTACGAGCAGTACTTC. This chain links TRBV5-4 with TRBJ2-7; the match to TRBD2 covers 14 bases. Trimming took 3 bases from V and 1 from J; bases not matched to a gene: 6. CDR1 is SGHNT and CDR2 is YYREEE in the germline V gene (reference sequence). This CDR3 region has 17 residues.

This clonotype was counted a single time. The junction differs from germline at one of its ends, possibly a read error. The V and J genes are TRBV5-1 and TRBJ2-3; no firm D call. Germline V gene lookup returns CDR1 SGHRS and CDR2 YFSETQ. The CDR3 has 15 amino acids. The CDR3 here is CASSLGVVSTYTQYF. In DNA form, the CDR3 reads TGCGCCAGCAGCTTGGGAGTGGTCAGCACATATACGCAGTATTTT.

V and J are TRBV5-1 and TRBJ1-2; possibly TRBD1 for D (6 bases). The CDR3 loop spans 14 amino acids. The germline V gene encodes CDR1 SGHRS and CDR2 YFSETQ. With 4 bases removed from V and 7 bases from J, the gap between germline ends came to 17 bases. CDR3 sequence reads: CASSLEGGPSGYTF. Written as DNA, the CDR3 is TGCGCCAGCAGCCTAGAGGGGGGGCCATCTGGCTACACCTTC.

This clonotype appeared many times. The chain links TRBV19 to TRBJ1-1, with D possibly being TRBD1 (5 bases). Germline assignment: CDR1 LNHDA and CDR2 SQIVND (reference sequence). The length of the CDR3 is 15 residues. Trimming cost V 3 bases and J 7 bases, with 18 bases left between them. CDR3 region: CASSIFSAGKSEAFF. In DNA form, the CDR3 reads TGTGCCAGTAGTATCTTCTCGGCAGGGAAGAGTGAAGCTTTCTTT.

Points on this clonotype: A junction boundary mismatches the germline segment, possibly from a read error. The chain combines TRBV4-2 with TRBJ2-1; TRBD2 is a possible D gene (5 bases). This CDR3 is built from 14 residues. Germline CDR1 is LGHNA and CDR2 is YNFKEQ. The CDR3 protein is CASSQEGTDNDQFF. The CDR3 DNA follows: TGTGCTAGCAGCCAAGAGGGTACCGACAATGATCAGTTCTTC.

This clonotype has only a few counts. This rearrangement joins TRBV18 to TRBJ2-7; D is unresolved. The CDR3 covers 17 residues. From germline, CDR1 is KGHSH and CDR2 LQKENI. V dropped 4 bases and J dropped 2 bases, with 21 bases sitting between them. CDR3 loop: CASSLPPHLNRTYEQYF. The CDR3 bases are TGTGCCAGCTCACTACCTCCACATTTAAACCGAACCTACGAGCAGTACTTC.

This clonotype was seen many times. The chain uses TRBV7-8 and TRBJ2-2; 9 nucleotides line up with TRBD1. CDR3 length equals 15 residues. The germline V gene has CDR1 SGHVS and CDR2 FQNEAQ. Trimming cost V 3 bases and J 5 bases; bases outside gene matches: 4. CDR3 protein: CASSLYRGRTGELFF. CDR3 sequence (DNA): TGTGCCAGCAGCTTGTACAGGGGGCGTACCGGGGAGCTGTTTTTT.

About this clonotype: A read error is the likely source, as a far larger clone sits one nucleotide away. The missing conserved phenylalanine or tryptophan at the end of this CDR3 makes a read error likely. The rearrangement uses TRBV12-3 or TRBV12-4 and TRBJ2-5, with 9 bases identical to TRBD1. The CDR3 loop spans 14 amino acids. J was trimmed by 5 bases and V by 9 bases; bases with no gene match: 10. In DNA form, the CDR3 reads TGTGCCAGTAGTATTACAGGGGGCAAGGAGACCCAGTACCTC. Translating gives CASSITGGKETQYL.

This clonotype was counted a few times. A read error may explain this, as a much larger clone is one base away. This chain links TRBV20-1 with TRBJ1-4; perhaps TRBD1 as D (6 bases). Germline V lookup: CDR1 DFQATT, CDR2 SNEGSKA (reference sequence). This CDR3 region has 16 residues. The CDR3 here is CSARDNSWGAGERLFF. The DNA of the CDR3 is TGCAGTGCTAGAGATAATTCGTGGGGGGCTGGTGAAAGACTGTTTTTT.

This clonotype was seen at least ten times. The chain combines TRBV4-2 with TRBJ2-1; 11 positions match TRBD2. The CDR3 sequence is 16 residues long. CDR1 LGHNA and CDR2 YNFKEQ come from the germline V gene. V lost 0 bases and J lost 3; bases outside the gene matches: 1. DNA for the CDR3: TGTGCCAGCAGCCAAGAAACTAGCGGGAGCTACAATGAGCAGTTCTTC. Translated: CASSQETSGSYNEQFF.

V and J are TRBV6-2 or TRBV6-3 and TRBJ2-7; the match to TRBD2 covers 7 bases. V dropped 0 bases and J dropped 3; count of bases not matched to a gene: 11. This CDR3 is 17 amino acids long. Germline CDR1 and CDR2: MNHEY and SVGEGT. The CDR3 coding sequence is TGTGCCAGCAGTTACTCGAATATTCTAGCGGCAGTCTACGAGCAGTACGTC. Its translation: CASSYSNILAAVYEQYV.

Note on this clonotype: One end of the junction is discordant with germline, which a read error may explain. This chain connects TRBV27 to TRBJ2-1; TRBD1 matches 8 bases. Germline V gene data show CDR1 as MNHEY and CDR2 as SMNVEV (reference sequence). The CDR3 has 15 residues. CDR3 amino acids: CASSFWYRGVNDQFF. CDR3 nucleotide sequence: TGTGCCAGCAGTTTTTGGTACAGGGGGGTCAATGATCAGTTCTTC.

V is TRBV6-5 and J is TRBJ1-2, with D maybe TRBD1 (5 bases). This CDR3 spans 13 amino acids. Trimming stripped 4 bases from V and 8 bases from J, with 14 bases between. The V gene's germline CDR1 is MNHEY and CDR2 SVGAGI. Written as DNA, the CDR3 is TGTGCCAGCAGTTTAAAGTCGGGGGACGGCTACACCTTC. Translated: CASSLKSGDGYTF.

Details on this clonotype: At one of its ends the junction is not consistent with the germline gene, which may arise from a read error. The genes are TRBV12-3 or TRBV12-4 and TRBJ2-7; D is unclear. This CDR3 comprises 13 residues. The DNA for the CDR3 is TGTGCCAGCAGTACGACGGCAACTTACGATCAGTACTTC. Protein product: CASSTTATYDQYF.

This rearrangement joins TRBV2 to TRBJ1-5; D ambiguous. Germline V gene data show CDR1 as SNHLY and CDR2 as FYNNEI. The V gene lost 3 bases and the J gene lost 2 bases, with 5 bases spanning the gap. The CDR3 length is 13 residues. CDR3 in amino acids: CASSDRGNQPQHF. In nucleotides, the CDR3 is TGTGCCAGCAGTGACAGAGGCAATCAGCCCCAGCATTTT.

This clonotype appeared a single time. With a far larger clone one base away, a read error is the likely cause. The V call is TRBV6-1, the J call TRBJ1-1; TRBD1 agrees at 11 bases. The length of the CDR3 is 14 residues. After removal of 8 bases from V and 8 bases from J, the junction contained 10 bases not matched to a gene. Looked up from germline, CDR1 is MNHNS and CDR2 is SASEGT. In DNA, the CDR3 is TGTGCCAGCTCCCGGGACAGGGGGAGCCTAGAAGCTTTCTTT. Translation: CASSRDRGSLEAFF.

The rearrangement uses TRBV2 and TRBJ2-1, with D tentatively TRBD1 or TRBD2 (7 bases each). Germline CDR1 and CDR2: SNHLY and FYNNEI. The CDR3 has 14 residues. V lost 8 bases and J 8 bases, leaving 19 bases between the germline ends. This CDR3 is CASRQGGSGDEQFF. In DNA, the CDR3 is TGTGCCAGCCGACAGGGCGGGAGTGGTGATGAGCAGTTCTTC.

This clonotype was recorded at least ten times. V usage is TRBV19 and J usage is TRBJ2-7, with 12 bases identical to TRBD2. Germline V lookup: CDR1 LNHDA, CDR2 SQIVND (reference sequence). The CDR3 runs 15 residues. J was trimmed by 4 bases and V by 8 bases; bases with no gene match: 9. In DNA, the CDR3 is TGTGCCAGTGGAGCGCTAGCGGGAGGGGAGTACGAGCAGTACTTC. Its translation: CASGALAGGEYEQYF.

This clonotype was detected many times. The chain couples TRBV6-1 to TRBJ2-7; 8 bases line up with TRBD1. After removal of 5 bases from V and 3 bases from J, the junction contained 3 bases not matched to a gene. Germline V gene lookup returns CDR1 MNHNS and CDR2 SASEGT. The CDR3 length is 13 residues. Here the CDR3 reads CASSRGQDYEQYF. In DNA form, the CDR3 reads TGTGCCAGCAGTAGGGGACAGGACTACGAGCAGTACTTC.

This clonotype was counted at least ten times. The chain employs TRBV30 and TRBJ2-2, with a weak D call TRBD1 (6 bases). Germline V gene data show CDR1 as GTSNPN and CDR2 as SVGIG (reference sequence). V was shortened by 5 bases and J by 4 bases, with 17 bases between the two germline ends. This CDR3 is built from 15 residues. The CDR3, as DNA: TGTGCCTGGGGAAAGGGAAACAGGGCCACCGGGGAGCTGTTTTTT. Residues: CAWGKGNRATGELFF.

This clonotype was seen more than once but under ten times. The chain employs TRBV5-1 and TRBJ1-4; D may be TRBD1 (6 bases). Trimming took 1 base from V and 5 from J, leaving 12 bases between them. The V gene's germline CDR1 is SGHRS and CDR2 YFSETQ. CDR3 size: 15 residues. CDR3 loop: CASSLFRGPNEKLFF. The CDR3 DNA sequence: TGCGCCAGCAGCTTGTTCAGGGGACCGAATGAAAAACTGTTTTTT.

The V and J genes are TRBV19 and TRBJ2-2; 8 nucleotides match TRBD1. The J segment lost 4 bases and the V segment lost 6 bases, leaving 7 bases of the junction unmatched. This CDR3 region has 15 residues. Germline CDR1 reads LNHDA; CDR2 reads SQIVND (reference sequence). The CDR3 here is CASRQGERFTGELFF. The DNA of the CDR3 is TGTGCCAGTAGACAGGGGGAACGGTTCACCGGGGAGCTGTTTTTT.